This TCR beta chain was profiled in a study of blood T cell repertoires in COVID-19 (dated by TCRdb to 2020 to 2022). About the study as a whole: The collaborator samples originated in the United States, Italy and Spain and spanned the acute and convalescent phases of COVID-19. The dataset comprised deeply sampled blood TCRbeta repertoires from subjects exposed to, actively infected with, or recovered from COVID-19. Sample metadata almost always included a de-identified subject ID, COVID-19 status, age in years and sex. The samples were drawn from two sources: the first 160 participants of the ongoing ImmuneRACE study, and 1,000 to 1,500 subjects contributed by 6 global collaborators. HLA class I and class II types, where available, came from metadata supplied by the sample provider rather than from assay-based typing. The repertoires were released in a freely available public database meant as a resource for research on the immune response to SARS-CoV-2. The material from the prospective study consisted of cDNA or gDNA derived from T cells, B-cell-depleted T cells, or PBMCs.

What the research found in general, with its limitations: The quantity of clinical and demographic metadata differed by source and by participant and was supplied without curation.

TCRbeta CDR3 regions were amplified from genomic DNA using the immunoSEQ Assay, a bias-controlled multiplex PCR. Under the source paper's analysis protocol: The number of nucleated cells in each sample was estimated by amplification of reference gene primers within the assay. Sequence reads were collapsed and filtered to measure the absolute abundance of every unique TCRbeta CDR3 rearrangement. For each sample, productive Simpson clonality was calculated as the square root of Simpson's diversity index over productive rearrangements. TCRdb took over this immuneACCESS table, retaining in-frame rearrangements with V and J assigned. Such tables are incomplete; in checked studies, under half of the missing clones stem from an unresolved V gene, and the remainder is unexplained. V, J and clone size are taken as reported in that table, and D and trimming were inferred from the DNA itself. This sample comprises roughly 390,000 clones, roughly 86% of them detected only once. The ten largest clones add up to less than 11% of the sample.

V and J lose 6 bases and 0 bases, and a span of 15 bases separates them. The germline V gene encodes CDR1 MDHEN and CDR2 SYDVKM. The CDR3 starts with the cysteine, ends with the phenylalanine, and has 15 residues. Just the 45-base CDR3 DNA is kept, in frame starting at base 1. At one collaborating source in Seattle, patients were enrolled during active infection and were followed longitudinally through the course of disease. Each collaborating institution followed its own protocols to collect whole blood in K2EDTA tubes. For TCRbeta analysis, collaborators shipped samples in one of three forms: frozen whole blood, isolated PBMCs, or DNA extracted from either of those sample types. Notes on this clone: Its recognized antigen is unknown. No base-level quality is on record; no much larger clone is a single base apart.

Sequenced: peripheral blood. This TCR derives from a woman aged 25-40 years with COVID-19, enrolled during active disease. The V and J genes are TRBV28 and TRBJ2-7; the D gene is not confidently resolved. The CDR3 sequence is CASRRPVGVSYEQYF. The DNA sequence follows: TGTGCCAGCAGGCGGCCAGTCGGCGTCTCCTACGAGCAGTACTTC.